This T cell receptor (beta chain) comes out of a study of blood T cells in healthy people across ages. This CDR3 region has 15 residues. Germline assignment: CDR1 MNHEY and CDR2 SMNVEV (reference sequence). Using a J-beta primer mix together with a sample-barcoded 5' primer, a second PCR was run for about 6 to 11 cycles. Via MiXCR, TCRdb re-called the 5' RACE reads, giving one row per CDR3 protein. The sample lists over 600,000 distinct CDR3 sequences, around half occurring once. Remarks on this clonotype: At one boundary the junction diverges from the germline segment, which might be a read error.

The specimen sequenced was blood. This receptor was obtained from an elderly man in good health. The chain joins TRBV27 to TRBJ2-7; D gene uncertain. The CDR3 loop is CASSFTTGWLYGQYF. CDR3 sequence (DNA): TGTGCCAGCAGTTTCACCACCGGGTGGCTGTACGGGCAGTACTTC.